This is a list of T cell receptor beta chains from one sample in a study of graft-versus-host responses after intestinal transplantation. Their antigen targets remain unknown. Assay: immunoSEQ multiplex PCR; the TCRdb copy retains only in-frame clones and omits some. The table has around 88,000 clones, roughly four fifths seen once. The sample here was unstimulated CD8+ T cells sorted from spleen or lymph node cells, taken before intestinal transplant. The receptors come from a human donor who received an intestinal transplant. Each CDR3 is given with its conserved first and last residue. Expanded clones get a size class; other rows say once, few or many, or leave the size out.

clone size,V gene,CDR3 protein
few,TRBV4-1,CASSQEGTSGYQETQYF
NA,TRBV27,CASSGDRIYGYTF
NA,TRBV7-4,CASSLVGAPETQYF
NA,TRBV5-1,CASSLGPSTGLSINEQFF
NA,TRBV18,CASSQRDRAIDEQFF
NA,TRBV2,CASRVTGASFVYEQYF
NA,TRBV28,CASSLQAYNEQFF
NA,TRBV11-2,CASSVGQGNYGYTF
few,TRBV27,CASSAGDSGNTIYF
NA,TRBV27,CASSSGTGNQPQHF
NA,TRBV6-6,CASSYLTRTTGELFF
NA,TRBV9,CASSVDGLRYEQYF
NA,TRBV5-1,CASSFEQGAWGDTQYF
NA,TRBV4-2,CASSQDRRNYGYTF
NA,TRBV7-6,CASSLGSGGNTGELFF
NA,TRBV7-6,CASSLGWTGISPLHF
NA,TRBV9,CASSAGGSTDTQYF
NA,TRBV4-1,CASSTGGDYEQYF
NA,TRBV5-6,CASSYPSYGYTF
NA,TRBV1,CTSSQDRAGGEGGYTF
NA,TRBV18,CASSPSGNNEQFF
NA,TRBV28,CASSPGNEAFF
NA,TRBV15,CATSRPLTGYLNQPQHF
NA,TRBV2,CASSTNRQETQYF
NA,TRBV7-2,CASSLWGYEQYF
NA,TRBV4-2,CASSQDVGMNTEAFF
once,TRBV6-5,CASRVGVEYNEQFF
NA,TRBV30,CAWSVLGDPNYGYTF